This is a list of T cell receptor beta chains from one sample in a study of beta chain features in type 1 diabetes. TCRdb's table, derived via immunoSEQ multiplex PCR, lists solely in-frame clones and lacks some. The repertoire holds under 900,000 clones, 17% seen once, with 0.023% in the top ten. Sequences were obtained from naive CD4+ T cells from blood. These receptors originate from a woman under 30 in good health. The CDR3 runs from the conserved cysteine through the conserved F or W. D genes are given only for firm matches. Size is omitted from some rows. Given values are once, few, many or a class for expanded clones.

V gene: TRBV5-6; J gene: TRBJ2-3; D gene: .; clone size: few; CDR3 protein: CASSLIWGRRYSSTDTQYF; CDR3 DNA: TGTGCCAGCAGCTTGATATGGGGGAGGAGGTATTCTAGCACAGATACGCAGTATTTT
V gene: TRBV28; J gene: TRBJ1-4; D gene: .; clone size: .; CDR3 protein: CASSLGARKLFF; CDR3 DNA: TGTGCCAGCAGTTTAGGGGCGCGGAAACTGTTTTTT
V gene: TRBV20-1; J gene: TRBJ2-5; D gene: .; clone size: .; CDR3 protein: CSARGTALGYF; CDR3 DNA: TGCAGTGCTAGAGGGACGGCCCTCGGGTACTTC
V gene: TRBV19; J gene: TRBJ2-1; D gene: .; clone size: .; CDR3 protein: CASSIGPTRSSYNEQFF; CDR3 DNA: TGTGCCAGTAGTATAGGCCCGACTCGTTCCTCCTACAATGAGCAGTTCTTC
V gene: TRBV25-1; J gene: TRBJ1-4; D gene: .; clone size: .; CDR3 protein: CASSAGRQTTNEKLFF; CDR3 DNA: TGTGCCAGCAGTGCCGGAAGACAGACAACTAATGAAAAACTGTTTTTT
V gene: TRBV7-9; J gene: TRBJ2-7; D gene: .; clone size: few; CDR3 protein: CASRGKNRNEQYF; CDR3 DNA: TGTGCCAGCAGGGGAAAAAACAGGAACGAGCAGTACTTC
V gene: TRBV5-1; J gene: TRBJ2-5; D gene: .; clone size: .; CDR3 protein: CASSLARVQETQYF; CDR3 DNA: TGCGCCAGCAGCTTGGCTCGGGTCCAAGAGACCCAGTACTTC
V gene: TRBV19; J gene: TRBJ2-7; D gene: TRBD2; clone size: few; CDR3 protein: CASSSLAGASYEQYF; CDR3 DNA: TGTGCCAGTAGTTCTCTAGCGGGCGCCTCCTACGAGCAGTACTTC
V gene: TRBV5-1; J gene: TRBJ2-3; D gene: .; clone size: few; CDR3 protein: CASSWGPRRLTDTQYF; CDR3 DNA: TGCGCCAGCAGCTGGGGGCCTAGACGGCTCACAGATACGCAGTATTTT
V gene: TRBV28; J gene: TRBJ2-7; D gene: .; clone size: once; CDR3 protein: CASSMGGLNYEQYF; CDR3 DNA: TGTGCCAGTTCCATGGGGGGGCTGAACTACGAGCAGTACTTC
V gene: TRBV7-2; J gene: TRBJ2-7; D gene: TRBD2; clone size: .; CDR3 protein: CASSLEGTSGIYEQYF; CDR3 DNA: TGTGCCAGCAGCTTAGAAGGGACTAGCGGGATCTACGAGCAGTACTTC
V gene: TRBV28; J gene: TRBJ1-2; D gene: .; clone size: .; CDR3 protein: CASSLGTTGPRGYTF; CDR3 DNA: TGTGCCAGCAGTTTAGGGACCACAGGACCCAGGGGCTACACCTTC
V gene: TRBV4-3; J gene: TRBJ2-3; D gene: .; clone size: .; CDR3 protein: CASSPPSHQTSCLRTDTQYF; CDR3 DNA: TGCGCCAGCAGCCCTCCTAGTCACCAAACTAGTTGCCTCCGCACAGATACGCAGTATTTT
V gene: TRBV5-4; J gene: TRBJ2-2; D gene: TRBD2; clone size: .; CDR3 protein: CASSTRTSGITGELFF; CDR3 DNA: TGTGCCAGCAGCACCCGGACTAGCGGAATCACCGGGGAGCTGTTTTTT
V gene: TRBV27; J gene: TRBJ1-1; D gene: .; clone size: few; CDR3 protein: CASSLYGGAGFGNTEAFF; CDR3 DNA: TGTGCCAGCAGTTTATACGGGGGGGCAGGGTTTGGGAACACTGAAGCTTTCTTT
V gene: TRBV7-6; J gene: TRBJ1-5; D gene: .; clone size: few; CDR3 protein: CASSLYWGVGQPQHF; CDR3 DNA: TGTGCCAGCAGCTTATATTGGGGGGTAGGGCAGCCCCAGCATTTT
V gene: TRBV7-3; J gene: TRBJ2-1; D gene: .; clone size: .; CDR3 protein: CASSLTGYNEQFF; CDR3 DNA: TGTGCCAGCAGCTTGACAGGCTACAATGAGCAGTTCTTC
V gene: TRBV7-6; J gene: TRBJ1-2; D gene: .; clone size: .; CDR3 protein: CASSLGSGYTF; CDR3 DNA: TGTGCCAGCAGCTTAGGTTCTGGCTACACCTTC
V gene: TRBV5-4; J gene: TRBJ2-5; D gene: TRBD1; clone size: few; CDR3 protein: CASSLDGTGEETQYF; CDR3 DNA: TGTGCCAGCAGCTTAGATGGGACAGGGGAAGAGACCCAGTACTTC
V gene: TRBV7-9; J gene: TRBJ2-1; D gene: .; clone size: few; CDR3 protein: CASSSGGNEQFF; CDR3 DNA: TGTGCCAGCAGCTCGGGTGGAAATGAGCAGTTCTTC
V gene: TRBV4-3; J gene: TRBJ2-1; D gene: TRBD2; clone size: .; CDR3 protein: CASSQVPAGGNNEQFF; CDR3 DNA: TGCGCCAGCAGCCAAGTGCCAGCGGGAGGAAACAATGAGCAGTTCTTC
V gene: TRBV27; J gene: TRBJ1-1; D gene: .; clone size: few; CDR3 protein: CASSLRPLGFAEAFF; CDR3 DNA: TGTGCCAGCAGTTTACGCCCGTTGGGGTTCGCTGAAGCTTTCTTT
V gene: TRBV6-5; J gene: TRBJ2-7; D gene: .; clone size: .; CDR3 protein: CASRVEVPPYEQYF; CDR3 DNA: TGTGCCAGCAGGGTGGAGGTCCCTCCCTACGAGCAGTACTTC
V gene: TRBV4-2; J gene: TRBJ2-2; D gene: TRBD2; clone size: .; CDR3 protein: CASSQDPGTSGRLVGELFF; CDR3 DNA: TGTGCCAGCAGCCAAGACCCCGGGACTAGCGGGAGGTTAGTCGGGGAGCTGTTTTTT
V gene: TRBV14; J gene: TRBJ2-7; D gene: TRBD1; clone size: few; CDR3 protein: CASSQLGQETYEQYF; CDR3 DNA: TGTGCCAGCAGCCAGCTGGGACAGGAGACCTACGAGCAGTACTTC
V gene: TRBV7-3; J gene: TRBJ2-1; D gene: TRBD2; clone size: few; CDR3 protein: CASSLGLAGRAQFF; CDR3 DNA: TGTGCCAGCAGCTTAGGACTAGCGGGAAGGGCGCAGTTCTTC
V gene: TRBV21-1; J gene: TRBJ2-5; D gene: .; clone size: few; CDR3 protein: CASSGSVGETQYF; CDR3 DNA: TGTGCCAGTAGCGGGAGCGTAGGGGAGACCCAGTACTTC
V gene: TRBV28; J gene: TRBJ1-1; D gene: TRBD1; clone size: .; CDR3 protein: CAIATGGSNTEAFF; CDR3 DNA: TGTGCCATCGCGACAGGGGGTTCTAACACTGAAGCTTTCTTT